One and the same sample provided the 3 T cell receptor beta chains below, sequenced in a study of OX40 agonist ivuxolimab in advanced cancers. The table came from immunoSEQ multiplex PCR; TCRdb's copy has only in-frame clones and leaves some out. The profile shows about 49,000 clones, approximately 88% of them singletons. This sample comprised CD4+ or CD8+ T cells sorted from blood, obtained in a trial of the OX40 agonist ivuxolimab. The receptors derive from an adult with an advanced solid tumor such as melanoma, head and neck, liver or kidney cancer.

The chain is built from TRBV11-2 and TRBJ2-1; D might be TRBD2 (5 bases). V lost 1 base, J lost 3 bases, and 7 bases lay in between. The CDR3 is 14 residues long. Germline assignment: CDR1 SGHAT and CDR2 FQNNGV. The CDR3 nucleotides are TGTGCCAGCAGCTTAGGTAGCGTCTACAATGAGCAGTTCTTC. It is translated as CASSLGSVYNEQFF.

DNA for the CDR3: TGTGCCAGCAGTTTCCCTACTTGGGACGAGCAGTACTTC. Protein: CASSFPTWDEQYF. This chain joins TRBV6-1 and TRBJ2-7, with D uncertain. The germline CDR1 and CDR2 sequences are MNHNS and SASEGT. Trimming took 5 bases from V and 5 from J, leaving 13 bases between them. The CDR3 consists of 13 residues.

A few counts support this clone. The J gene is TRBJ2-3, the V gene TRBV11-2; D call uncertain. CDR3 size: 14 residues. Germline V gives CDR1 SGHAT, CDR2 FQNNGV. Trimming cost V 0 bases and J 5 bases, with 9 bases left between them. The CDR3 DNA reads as TGTGCCAGCAGCTTAGATCGTGGGGTAGATACGCAGTATTTT. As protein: CASSLDRGVDTQYF.